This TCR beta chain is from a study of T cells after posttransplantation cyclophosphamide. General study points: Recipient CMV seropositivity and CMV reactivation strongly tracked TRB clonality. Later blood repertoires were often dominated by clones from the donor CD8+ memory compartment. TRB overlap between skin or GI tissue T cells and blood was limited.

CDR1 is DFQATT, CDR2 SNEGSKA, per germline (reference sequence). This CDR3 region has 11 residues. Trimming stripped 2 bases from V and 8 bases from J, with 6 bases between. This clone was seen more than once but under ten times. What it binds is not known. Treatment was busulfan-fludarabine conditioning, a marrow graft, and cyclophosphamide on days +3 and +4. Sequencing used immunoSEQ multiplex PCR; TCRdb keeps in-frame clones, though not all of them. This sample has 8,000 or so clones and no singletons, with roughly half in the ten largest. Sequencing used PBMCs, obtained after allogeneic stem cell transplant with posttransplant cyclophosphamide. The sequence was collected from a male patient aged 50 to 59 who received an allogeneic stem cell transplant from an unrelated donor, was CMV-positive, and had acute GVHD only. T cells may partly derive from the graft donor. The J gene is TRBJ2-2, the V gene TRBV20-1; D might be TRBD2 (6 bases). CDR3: CSARRGGELFF. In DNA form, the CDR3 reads TGCAGTGCTAGACGGGGGGGGGAGCTGTTTTTT.